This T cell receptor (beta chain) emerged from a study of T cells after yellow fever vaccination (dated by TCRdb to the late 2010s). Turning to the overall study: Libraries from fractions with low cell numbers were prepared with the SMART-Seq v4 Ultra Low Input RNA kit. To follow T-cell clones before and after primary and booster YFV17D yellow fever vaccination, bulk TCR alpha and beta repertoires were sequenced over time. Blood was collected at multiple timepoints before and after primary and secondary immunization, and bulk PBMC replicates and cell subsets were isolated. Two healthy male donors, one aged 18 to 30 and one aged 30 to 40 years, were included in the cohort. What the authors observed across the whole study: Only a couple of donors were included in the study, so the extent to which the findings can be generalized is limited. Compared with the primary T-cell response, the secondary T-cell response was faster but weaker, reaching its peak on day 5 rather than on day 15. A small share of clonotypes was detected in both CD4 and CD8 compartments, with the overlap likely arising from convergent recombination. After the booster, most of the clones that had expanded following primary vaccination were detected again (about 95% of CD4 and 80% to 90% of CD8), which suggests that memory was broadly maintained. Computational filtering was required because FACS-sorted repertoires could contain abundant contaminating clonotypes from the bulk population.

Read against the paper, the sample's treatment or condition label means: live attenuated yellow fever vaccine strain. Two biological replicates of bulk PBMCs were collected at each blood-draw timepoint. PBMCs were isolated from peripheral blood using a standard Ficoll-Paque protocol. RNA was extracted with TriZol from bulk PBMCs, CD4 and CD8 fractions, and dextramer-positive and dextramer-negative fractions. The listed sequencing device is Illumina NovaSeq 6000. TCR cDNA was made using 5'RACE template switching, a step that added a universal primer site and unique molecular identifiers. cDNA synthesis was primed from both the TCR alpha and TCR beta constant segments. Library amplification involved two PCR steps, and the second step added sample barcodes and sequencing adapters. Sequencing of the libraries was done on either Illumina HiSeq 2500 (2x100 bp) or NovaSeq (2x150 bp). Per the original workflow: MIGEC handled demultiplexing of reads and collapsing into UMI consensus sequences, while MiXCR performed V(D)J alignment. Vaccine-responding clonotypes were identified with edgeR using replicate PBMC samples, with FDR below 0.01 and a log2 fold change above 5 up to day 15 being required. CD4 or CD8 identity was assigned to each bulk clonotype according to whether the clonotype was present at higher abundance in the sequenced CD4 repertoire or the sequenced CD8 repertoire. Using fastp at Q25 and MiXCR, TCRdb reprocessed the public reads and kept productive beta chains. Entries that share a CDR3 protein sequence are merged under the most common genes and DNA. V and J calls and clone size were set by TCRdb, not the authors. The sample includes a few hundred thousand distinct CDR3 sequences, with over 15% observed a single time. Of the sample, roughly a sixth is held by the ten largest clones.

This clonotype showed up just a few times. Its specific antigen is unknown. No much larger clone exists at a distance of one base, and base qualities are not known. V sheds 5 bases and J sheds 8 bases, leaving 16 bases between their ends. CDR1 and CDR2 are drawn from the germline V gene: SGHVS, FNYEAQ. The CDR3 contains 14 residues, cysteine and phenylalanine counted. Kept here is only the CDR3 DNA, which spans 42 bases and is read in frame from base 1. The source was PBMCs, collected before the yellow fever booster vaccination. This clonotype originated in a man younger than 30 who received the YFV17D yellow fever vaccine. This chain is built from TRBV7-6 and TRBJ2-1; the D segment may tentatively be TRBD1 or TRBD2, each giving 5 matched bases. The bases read TGTGCCAGCAGCCACCTGGGGGTGGCCGATGAGCAGTTCTTC. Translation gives CASSHLGVADEQFF.